This T cell receptor (beta chain) is from a study of CD8 T cells in Susac syndrome. Trimming cost V 5 bases and J 5 bases; bases outside gene matches: 18. The CDR3 spans 18 residues. Germline V gene lookup returns CDR1 SEHNR and CDR2 FQNEAQ (reference sequence). With random hexamers, roughly 0.45 to 1 ug RNA was reverse transcribed. TCR beta CDR3 was amplified by immunoSEQ multiplex PCR. This amplification extended across 54 Vbeta and 13 Jbeta segments. TCRdb called the immunoSEQ multiplex PCR reads again in MiXCR, with one record for every CDR3 protein. The sample holds 55,000 to 70,000 distinct CDR3 sequences, 85% to 95% seen once.

The chain recombines TRBV7-9 with TRBJ2-5; 9 bases align to TRBD1. The material sequenced was CD8+ T cells from PBMCs. The TCR sequence derives from a human donor in good health. The CDR3 loop is CASSLVPGQGLGFETQYF. CDR3 bases: TGTGCCAGCAGCCTCGTCCCGGGACAGGGATTGGGATTCGAGACCCAGTACTTC.